What follows are 26 T cell receptor beta chains derived from one specimen sequenced in a study of graft-versus-host responses after intestinal transplantation. Clones were sequenced by immunoSEQ multiplex PCR, and TCRdb holds only the in-frame ones, with some missing. The sample contains some 31,000 clones, 85% to 95% of which appear only once. The material was PBMCs, obtained just over 65 days after intestinal transplant. Source of these receptors: a human patient who received an intestinal transplant, so some T cells may come from the graft donor.

This chain joins TRBV6-1 and TRBJ2-1, with 12 positions matching TRBD2. The CDR3 is made up of 20 amino acids. V shed 2 bases, J shed 6 bases, and the junction held 17 bases outside the gene matches. The V gene's germline CDR1 is MNHNS and CDR2 SASEGT. CDR3 sequence: CASSETPPRLAGALGNEQFF. CDR3 sequence (DNA): TGTGCCAGCAGTGAAACCCCACCACGACTAGCGGGAGCCCTTGGCAATGAGCAGTTCTTC.

V and J are TRBV7-9 and TRBJ2-3, with 10 bases fitting TRBD1. V gave up 5 bases and J gave up 4 bases; unmatched junction bases: 9. The CDR3 is made up of 16 amino acids. Germline V lookup: CDR1 SEHNR, CDR2 FQNEAQ (reference sequence). The CDR3 nucleotides read TGTGCCAGCAGCACCAACCGGGACAGGGGTGCAGATACGCAGTATTTT. Protein sequence: CASSTNRDRGADTQYF.

The CDR3 loop reads CASRRTLIYEQYF. The CDR3 coding sequence is TGTGCCAGCAGAAGGACTCTTATCTACGAGCAGTACTTC. The rearrangement links TRBV2 to TRBJ2-7; the D gene is possibly TRBD2 (5 bases). The CDR3 runs to 13 residues. Germline-derived CDR1 and CDR2 are SNHLY and FYNNEI. Trimming left V 6 bases short and J 3 bases short, with 12 bases between.

The chain employs TRBV29-1 and TRBJ1-2; possible D gene TRBD1, 6 bases. Trimming removed 4 bases from V and 2 bases from J, with 20 bases in between. There are 16 residues in the CDR3. Germline V gene data show CDR1 as SQVTM and CDR2 as ANQGSEA. The CDR3 region has the DNA TGCAGCGTTGGCCCAGAACACAGGGAACCAAACTATGGCTACACCTTC. Protein: CSVGPEHREPNYGYTF.

The rearrangement uses TRBV7-3 and TRBJ2-3; D might be TRBD2 (5 bases). The V gene lost 3 bases and the J gene lost 0 bases, with 10 bases spanning the gap. Looked up from germline, CDR1 is SGHTA and CDR2 is FQGTGA. The CDR3 extends over 15 amino acids. The CDR3 DNA follows: TGTGCCAGCAGCTTTGAGCCTAGCAGCACAGATACGCAGTATTTT. It codes for CASSFEPSSTDTQYF.

The chain employs TRBV27 and TRBJ2-1, with 9 bases identical to TRBD2. Trimming took 5 bases from V and 3 from J; bases not matched to a gene: 5. Per germline, CDR1 MNHEY and CDR2 SMNVEV (reference sequence). The CDR3 totals 15 residues. The CDR3 sequence: CASSPTSGVYNEQFF. In DNA, the CDR3 is TGTGCCAGCAGTCCGACTAGCGGAGTCTACAATGAGCAGTTCTTC.

The chain has TRBV13 and TRBJ1-2, with D perhaps TRBD1 (6 bases). The CDR3 totals 16 residues. CDR1 and CDR2 (germline): PRHDT, FYEKMQ (reference sequence). The V end lost 4 bases, the J end lost 2 bases, and 17 bases lay between the germline ends. The CDR3 DNA sequence: TGTGCCAGCAGCTCGTGGACAGCCCTCATCAACTATGGCTACACCTTC. Translating gives CASSSWTALINYGYTF.

This clone showed up just once. The V gene is TRBV19, the J gene TRBJ1-1; tentatively, D is TRBD1 (5 bases). The germline CDR1 and CDR2 sequences are LNHDA and SQIVND (reference sequence). The V and J ends lost 1 base and 1 base respectively, with 10 bases between them. The CDR3 covers 15 residues. The CDR3 reads CASSIAPTANTEAFF. Here the CDR3 DNA reads TGTGCCAGTAGTATAGCCCCGACAGCGAACACTGAAGCTTTCTTT.

The chain recombines TRBV19 with TRBJ2-1; D possibly matches TRBD1 or TRBD2 (5 bases each). Germline loops: CDR1 LNHDA, CDR2 SQIVND (reference sequence). The CDR3 has 14 residues. V lost 3 bases, J lost 6 bases, and 12 bases lay in between. Written as DNA, the CDR3 is TGTGCCAGTAGTATCGGGGCACCAATCAATGAGCAGTTCTTC. Encoded protein: CASSIGAPINEQFF.

This clone has a single count. V gene TRBV10-1 combines with J gene TRBJ2-7, with 11 positions matching TRBD2. Looked up from germline, CDR1 is WNHNN and CDR2 is SYGVQD (reference sequence). This CDR3 spans 15 amino acids. Trimming at V came to 6 bases and at J to 2 bases, leaving 6 bases not matched to a gene. The DNA for the CDR3 is TGCGCCAGCAGGACTCCGGGACTAGCGGCCTACGAGCAGTACTTC. This codes for CASRTPGLAAYEQYF.

The chain carries TRBV6-1 and TRBJ2-7; D may be TRBD1 (6 bases). The CDR3 covers 14 residues. V lost 8 bases to trimming and J lost 2 bases, with 16 bases between them. Germline V gene sequence: CDR1 MNHNS, CDR2 SASEGT. CDR3 DNA sequence: TGTGCCAGCGGTCCGACAGGCTCAACCTACGAGCAGTACTTC. It yields the protein CASGPTGSTYEQYF.

J is TRBJ2-7 and V is TRBV2, with D tentatively TRBD1 or TRBD2 (5 bases each). This CDR3 is 14 amino acids long. Trimming shortened V by 8 bases and J by 6 bases, and 20 bases separated the two germline ends. Germline-derived CDR1 and CDR2 are SNHLY and FYNNEI. CDR3 bases: TGTGCCAGCCGCCTGGGGGTGACCCAGGTCGAGCAGTACTTC. Translation: CASRLGVTQVEQYF.

The sample holds one count of this clone. The chain uses TRBV27 and TRBJ1-5, with D perhaps matching TRBD1 (6 bases). Trimming left V 7 bases short and J 3 bases short, with 19 bases between. CDR1 is MNHEY and CDR2 is SMNVEV in the germline V gene (reference sequence). The CDR3 covers 16 residues. The CDR3 nucleotides are TGTGCCAGCAAGGACGGGGGGCTGGGGAACAATCAGCCCCAGCATTTT. The encoded protein is CASKDGGLGNNQPQHF.

This clone was detected only once. The rearrangement joins TRBV11-2 to TRBJ2-1; D is tentatively TRBD1 or TRBD2 (5 bases each). The CDR3 loop spans 14 amino acids. Germline V gives CDR1 SGHAT, CDR2 FQNNGV. V dropped 0 bases and J dropped 8 bases, with 11 bases sitting between them. The DNA of the CDR3 is TGTGCCAGCAGCTTAGAGGTTCGGGGCTATGAGCAGTTCTTC. As protein: CASSLEVRGYEQFF.

The CDR3 here is CASSVTPGLGDTEAFF. Written as DNA, the CDR3 is TGTGCCAGCAGCGTAACCCCGGGACTAGGGGACACTGAAGCTTTCTTT. The chain recombines TRBV9 with TRBJ1-1; D may be TRBD1 (5 bases). The CDR3 is 16 residues long. The V gene's germline CDR1 is SGDLS and CDR2 YYNGEE. V was shortened by 1 base and J by 3 bases, with 16 bases between the two germline ends.

This clone was seen just once. V and J are TRBV6-5 and TRBJ2-7; TRBD2 might be the D (6 bases). The length of the CDR3 is 15 residues. V was clipped by 3 bases and J by 5 bases, with 17 bases between them. In germline, CDR1 is MNHEY, CDR2 SVGAGI. This CDR3 reads CASSYGGNSGDEQYF. CDR3 bases: TGTGCCAGCAGTTATGGGGGTAATAGCGGCGACGAGCAGTACTTC.

CDR3 sequence (DNA): TGCGCCAGCAGTTTACACAAGCCGGGACTAGCGCGACGTACCACTACTTCCTACGAGCAGTACTTC. Amino acid sequence: CASSLHKPGLARRTTTSYEQYF. The chain combines TRBV5-1 with TRBJ2-5, with TRBD2 identical over 10 bases. The closer fit of TRBJ2-7 to the DNA end suggests the J call may be wrong. The CDR3 runs 22 residues. Germline lookup yields CDR1 SGHRS and CDR2 YFSETQ.

This clone occurred once. V usage is TRBV6-1 and J usage is TRBJ1-4; weak D call: TRBD1 (5 bases). The length of the CDR3 is 15 residues. Germline V gene data show CDR1 as MNHNS and CDR2 as SASEGT. The V and J ends lost 6 bases and 7 bases respectively, with 18 bases between them. The CDR3 here is CASRDKTLKSEKLFF. CDR3 DNA: TGTGCCAGCAGGGACAAAACCCTCAAAAGTGAAAAACTGTTTTTT.

This chain joins TRBV6-1 and TRBJ2-7; 9 bases are shared with TRBD1. Per germline, CDR1 MNHNS and CDR2 SASEGT. The V and J ends lost 1 base and 3 bases, in that order; junction bases with no gene match: 1. The CDR3 has 14 residues. The CDR3 reads CASSEGTGVYEQYF. The CDR3 nucleotides are TGTGCCAGCAGTGAAGGGACAGGGGTCTACGAGCAGTACTTC.

The chain couples TRBV6-1 to TRBJ2-7; D is uncertain. The CDR3 loop spans 12 amino acids. V lost 1 base to trimming and J lost 3 bases, with 4 bases between them. The germline gives CDR1 MNHNS, CDR2 SASEGT. The CDR3 region has the DNA TGTGCCAGCAGTGAAGGAGTCTACGAGCAGTACTTC. It yields the protein CASSEGVYEQYF.

The V and J genes are TRBV12-5 and TRBJ1-1; no definite D call. Germline V CDR1 and CDR2: LGHNT, FRNRAP. V was clipped by 6 bases and J by 1 base, with 18 bases between them. The CDR3 contains 16 residues. The CDR3 sequence: CASGPNPGETNTEAFF. CDR3 sequence (DNA): TGTGCTAGTGGCCCCAATCCAGGAGAAACGAACACTGAAGCTTTCTTT.

The chain joins TRBV7-8 to TRBJ2-7; 8 bases line up with TRBD1. Germline loops: CDR1 SGHVS, CDR2 FQNEAQ. The CDR3 consists of 14 residues. The V gene end was trimmed by 5 bases and the J gene end by 3 bases; junction bases not matched to a gene: 6. CDR3 in amino acids: CASSKDRVSYEQYF. CDR3 bases: TGTGCCAGCAGCAAGGACAGGGTAAGCTACGAGCAGTACTTC.

In regard to this clone: Other nucleotide sequences in the sample specify the same CDR3. The chain links TRBV4-3 to TRBJ1-3; no reliable D call. Germline V gives CDR1 LGHNA, CDR2 YSLEER. Trimming pared 6 bases from V and 4 bases from J, leaving 19 bases between. CDR3 length equals 16 residues. The CDR3 protein is CASSPDFQTLGNTIYF. DNA for the CDR3: TGCGCCAGCAGTCCAGACTTTCAGACTCTAGGAAACACCATATATTTT.

J is TRBJ2-5 and V is TRBV11-2, with a tentative D call TRBD2 (6 bases). V lost 3 bases and J lost 1, with 15 bases in between. This CDR3 has 16 residues. Germline CDR1 SGHAT, CDR2 FQNNGV. The CDR3 region has the DNA TGTGCCAGCAGCTTCACGCCGGGACTGACCCAAGAGACCCAGTACTTC. It specifies CASSFTPGLTQETQYF.

The chain recombines TRBV19 with TRBJ2-1; D unclear. Trimming left V 3 bases short and J 8 bases short, with 8 bases between. Germline assignment: CDR1 LNHDA and CDR2 SQIVND (reference sequence). This CDR3 spans 12 amino acids. The CDR3, as DNA: TGTGCCAGTAGTATCGCTAGACATGAGCAGTTCTTC. Protein product: CASSIARHEQFF.

This chain joins TRBV11-3 and TRBJ1-1; 9 nucleotides align to TRBD1. The CDR3 runs 15 residues. V shed 2 bases, J shed 8 bases, and the junction held 9 bases outside the gene matches. Germline V gene data show CDR1 as SGHNT and CDR2 as YENEEA. The DNA of the CDR3 is TGTGCCAGCAGCTTATACGGGACAGGGAAATCCGAAGCTTTCTTT. It is translated as CASSLYGTGKSEAFF. Full variable domain (rest looked up from reference TRBV11-3 and TRBJ1-1): EAGVVQSPRYKIIEKKQPVAFWCNPISGHNTLYWYLQNLGQGPELLIRYENEEAVDDSQLPKDRFSAERLKGVDSTLKIQPAELGDSAVYLCASSLYGTGKSEAFFGQGTRLTVV.